Described below is a single T cell receptor (beta chain) sequence and its context. These data belong to a study of blood T cell repertoires in COVID-19. At the level of the study: Specimens from acute and convalescent COVID-19 originated in the United States, Italy and Spain.

Everyone who took part was roughly 18 to 89 years old, and they came from about 25 US areas. Per the original data handling: Cell counts per sample came from amplifying reference gene primers. TCRdb's table, derived via immunoSEQ multiplex PCR, lists solely in-frame clones and lacks some. Clone size and the V and J calls come from that table; the DNA yielded D and trimming. This table has roughly 400,000 clones, approximately 90% appearing once. Germline CDR1 and CDR2: MNHNY and SVGAGI (reference sequence). The trim removed 6 bases at V and 5 bases at J, leaving 2 bases unmatched. This CDR3 region has 14 residues.

The sequence was obtained from a young woman who had been exposed to COVID-19. The sample comprised PBMCs or T cells enriched from blood (not recorded which). The chain uses TRBV6-6 and TRBJ2-1, with 12 bases lining up with TRBD2. This CDR3 is CASSGLAGNNEQFF. In DNA, the CDR3 is TGTGCCAGCAGCGGACTAGCGGGAAACAATGAGCAGTTCTTC.